This T cell receptor beta chain was profiled in a study of blood T cell repertoires in COVID-19. Sequenced by immunoSEQ multiplex PCR; TCRdb stores in-frame clones only, minus some. The repertoire consists of 200,000 to 250,000 clones, with less than 85% occurring once and the leading ten covering approximately 6.6%. This clone was detected a few times. V was clipped by 0 bases and J by 3 bases, with 12 bases between them. CDR1 SGHRS and CDR2 YFSETQ come from the germline V gene. This CDR3 region has 15 residues. Source material: peripheral blood. This sequence was found in a woman in her 70s with acute or convalescent COVID-19. The rearrangement joins TRBV5-1 to TRBJ1-2, with a tentative D call TRBD1 (5 bases). The CDR3 here is CASSLDGGTDYGYTF. For the CDR3, the DNA is TGCGCCAGCAGCTTGGATGGGGGGACGGACTATGGCTACACCTTC.